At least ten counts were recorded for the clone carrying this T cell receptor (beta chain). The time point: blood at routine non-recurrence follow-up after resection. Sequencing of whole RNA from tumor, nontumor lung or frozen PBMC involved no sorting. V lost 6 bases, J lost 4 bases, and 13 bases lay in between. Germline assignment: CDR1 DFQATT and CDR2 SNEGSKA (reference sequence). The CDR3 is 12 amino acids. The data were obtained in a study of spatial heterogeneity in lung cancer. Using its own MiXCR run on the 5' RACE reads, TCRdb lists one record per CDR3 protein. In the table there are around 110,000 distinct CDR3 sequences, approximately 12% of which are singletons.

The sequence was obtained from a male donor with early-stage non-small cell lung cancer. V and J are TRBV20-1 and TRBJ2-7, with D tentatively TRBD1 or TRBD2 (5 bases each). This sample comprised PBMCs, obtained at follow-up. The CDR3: CSAGPEGYEQYF. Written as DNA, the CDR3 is TGCAGTGCCGGTCCCGAGGGGTACGAGCAGTACTTC.